This entry is about one TCR beta chain. These data come from a study of blood T cell repertoires in COVID-19. Study-wide context: Sites in the United States, Italy and Spain provided acute and convalescent COVID-19 samples. The cDNA or gDNA used as material had been derived from T cells, B-cell-depleted T cells, or PBMCs.

Generated by immunoSEQ multiplex PCR, the TCRdb table keeps only in-frame clones and is missing some. Found here are hundreds of thousands of clones, 80% to 90% of them singletons; the top ten hold about 1.7%. Germline V gene lookup returns CDR1 LGHDT and CDR2 YNNKEL (reference sequence). CDR3 size: 17 residues. Deletions cut 0 bases from V and 4 bases from J, with 16 bases between. In Cohort 3, a recovered donor had either two negative PCRs, clearance, or symptom resolution. The chain employs TRBV3-1 (or the pseudogene TRBV3-2) and TRBJ2-1; D is possibly TRBD2 (6 bases). This receptor was identified in a man aged 35 to 55 who had recovered from COVID-19. Sequencing used PBMCs or T cells enriched from blood (not recorded which). The CDR3 reads CASSQDLTAGSYNEQFF. CDR3 in DNA: TGTGCCAGCAGCCAAGATTTAACAGCGGGCTCTTACAATGAGCAGTTCTTC.